A single sample is the source of the 9 T cell receptor beta chains below, sequenced in a study of cytomegalovirus exposure and HLA in healthy donors. Profiled with immunoSEQ multiplex PCR; TCRdb holds only in-frame clones, not every one. Of roughly 58,000 clones listed, about nine tenths are singletons. The sample consisted of PBMCs. The receptors come from a man younger than 30 in good health and CMV-seronegative.

This sequence joins TRBV4-2 and TRBJ2-3; D gene ambiguous. V shed 1 base and J shed 1 base, with 9 bases lying between them. Germline V gives CDR1 LGHNA, CDR2 YNFKEQ. CDR3 length: 15 amino acids. CDR3 in DNA: TGTGCCAGCAGCCAAGCGCTAGTGGGCACAGATACGCAGTATTTT. Amino acids: CASSQALVGTDTQYF.

The V gene is TRBV11-2, the J gene TRBJ1-1; tentative D call: TRBD1 (6 bases). CDR3 size: 14 residues. Germline loops: CDR1 SGHAT, CDR2 FQNNGV. Between the trimmed V and J ends, which lost 0 bases and 5 bases, there was a span of 10 bases. The chain's CDR3 is CASSLEDRVTEAFF. The CDR3 region has the DNA TGTGCCAGCAGCTTAGAGGACAGAGTAACTGAAGCTTTCTTT.

The V and J genes are TRBV6-5 and TRBJ2-7; TRBD2 agrees at 13 bases. The V and J ends lost 2 bases and 4 bases, in that order; junction bases with no gene match: 5. CDR1 is MNHEY and CDR2 is SVGAGI in the germline V gene. CDR3 length: 16 residues. The CDR3 loop is CASSYQGLAGDYEQYF. In DNA form, the CDR3 reads TGTGCCAGCAGTTACCAAGGACTAGCGGGGGATTACGAGCAGTACTTC.

This chain connects TRBV2 to TRBJ2-5; 7 bases match TRBD1. The CDR3 loop spans 13 amino acids. CDR1 SNHLY and CDR2 FYNNEI come from the germline V gene. Trimming cost V 11 bases and J 3 bases; bases outside gene matches: 9. In nucleotides, the CDR3 is TGTGCCGTCAACTTCGACAGGGAAGAGACCCAGTACTTC. Its protein product is CAVNFDREETQYF.

This rearrangement joins TRBV16 to TRBJ1-4; TRBD1 agrees at 7 bases. The CDR3 is 15 residues long. Trimming removed 3 bases from V and 5 bases from J; junction bases left unmatched: 6. Per germline, CDR1 KGHSY and CDR2 FQNENV. CDR3: CASSQAGTANEKLFF. DNA of the CDR3: TGTGCCAGCAGCCAGGCTGGGACAGCGAATGAAAAACTGTTTTTT.

This rearrangement joins TRBV12-5 to TRBJ2-3, with TRBD2 matching over 9 bases. Per the germline V gene, CDR1 is LGHNT and CDR2 is FRNRAP. This CDR3 has 14 amino acids. Germline trimming cut 5 bases from V and 5 bases from J; bases unmatched to any gene: 5. In DNA form, the CDR3 reads TGTGCTAGTGGTCTTAGCGGGAGTGTAGATACGCAGTATTTT. It specifies CASGLSGSVDTQYF.

The chain recombines TRBV10-2 with TRBJ2-7; a weak D match, TRBD1 (5 bases). The CDR3 spans 15 residues. CDR1 and CDR2 from the germline V gene are WSHSY and SAAADI. Trimming removed 4 bases from V and 4 bases from J, with 17 bases in between. CDR3 region: CASSVVKGATYEQYF. CDR3 DNA sequence: TGCGCCAGCAGTGTGGTCAAAGGGGCCACTTACGAGCAGTACTTC.

DNA of the CDR3: TGTGCCACCAGCAGAGATCGACTAGCGGGAAATTCAGATACGCAGTATTTT. Residues: CATSRDRLAGNSDTQYF. The chain employs TRBV15 and TRBJ2-3; 11 bases align to TRBD2. The CDR3 runs to 17 residues. Germline assignment: CDR1 LNHNV and CDR2 YYDKDF (reference sequence). V was clipped by 0 bases and J by 4 bases; unmatched bases: 6.

This clone has more than one count but fewer than ten. The gene calls are TRBV6-1 and TRBJ1-1, with D perhaps matching TRBD1 (6 bases). The length of the CDR3 is 13 residues. CDR1 MNHNS and CDR2 SASEGT come from the germline V gene. Trimming cost V 5 bases and J 1 base, with 8 bases left between them. CDR3 residues: CASSQTGNTEAFF. The CDR3 bases are TGTGCCAGCAGTCAGACAGGGAACACTGAAGCTTTCTTT.